This T cell receptor beta chain was recorded in a study of CD8 T cells in ankylosing spondylitis. Worth noting for this clonotype: No antigen is known for it.

For TCR beta, libraries came from quantitative 5'-RACE with molecular barcodes. One entry per CDR3 protein, called by TCRdb with MiXCR from the 5' RACE reads. Among fewer than 250,000 distinct CDR3 sequences, roughly 25% were seen once, and the ten largest hold about 7%. Findings of the study overall: A subset of motif variants has previously been described in the synovial fluid and blood of reactive arthritis.

CDR1 is DFQATT and CDR2 is SNEGSKA in the germline V gene (reference sequence). The CDR3 loop spans 14 amino acids. V lost 6 bases and J 7 bases, leaving 16 bases between the germline ends. Sequences were obtained from blood, either unsorted or a sorted T cell fraction (not recorded which). This TCR derives from a male donor with ankylosing spondylitis or in good health (not recorded which). J is TRBJ1-6 and V is TRBV20-1; possible D gene TRBD1, 6 bases. The CDR3 region has the DNA TGCAGTGCGCGAAGAGGACAGACAAATTCACCCCTCCACTTT. Encoded protein: CSARRGQTNSPLHF.